The sequence of this T cell receptor beta chain was determined in a study of prognosis after radiotherapy for stage I lung cancer. This clonotype appeared many times. Genomic DNA yielded TCR beta CDR3, amplified by two-round multiplex PCR. The use of primers specific to each TRBV and TRBJ gene characterized first-round PCR. TCRdb processed the multiplex PCR reads anew with MiXCR; each CDR3 protein has one entry. The table lists about 27,000 distinct CDR3 sequences, approximately 29% of them singletons. There were no patients with prior chemotherapy, radiotherapy or other malignancies, and all were node-negative on CT and PET/CT. Germline-derived CDR1 and CDR2 are SGDLS and YYNGEE. The germline V and J ends were trimmed by 2 bases and 6 bases, with 9 bases remaining between them. The CDR3 is 13 residues long.

The rearrangement uses TRBV9 and TRBJ2-1; TRBD2 might be the D (6 bases). The TCR was taken from a donor aged 50 or older with non-small cell lung cancer. This sample comprised PBMCs, obtained before or after stereotactic body radiation therapy (not recorded which). The CDR3 sequence: CASSVGLGNEQFF. CDR3 bases: TGTGCCAGCAGCGTGGGACTCGGCAATGAGCAGTTCTTC.